The 9 T cell receptor beta chains below come from one sample, sequenced in a study of control samples from healthy donors and cancer patients. Assay: immunoSEQ multiplex PCR; the TCRdb copy retains only in-frame clones and omits some. The sample gives tens of thousands of clones, 92% of which show up once; about 1.5% is in the top ten. Sequencing input: PBMCs. These receptors all stem from a man aged 35-49 years with colorectal cancer.

This chain joins TRBV19 and TRBJ1-1, with 8 nucleotides matching TRBD1. Trimming at V came to 10 bases and at J to 6 bases, leaving 16 bases not matched to a gene. Germline V gene lookup returns CDR1 LNHDA and CDR2 SQIVND (reference sequence). This CDR3 is 15 amino acids long. The CDR3 spells CATRYQGQGLPEAFF. CDR3 DNA sequence: TGTGCCACGAGGTACCAAGGACAGGGTCTTCCTGAAGCTTTCTTT.

This chain links TRBV4-3 with TRBJ2-3, with 12 bases matching TRBD2. Germline V gene sequence: CDR1 LGHNA, CDR2 YSLEER. V trimming: 2 bases; J trimming: 4 bases; junction bases outside the gene matches: 4. There are 16 residues in the CDR3. CDR3 sequence (DNA): TGCGCCAGCAGCCAACGGACTAGCGGGGTCGCAGATACGCAGTATTTT. This encodes CASSQRTSGVADTQYF.

V gene TRBV12-3 or TRBV12-4 combines with J gene TRBJ1-4; D gene ambiguous. The ends were cut back, 3 bases at V and 10 bases at J, with 9 bases in the middle. CDR3 length: 12 amino acids. CDR3 DNA: TGTGCCAGCAGTTTGGGCGGAGGAAAACTGTTTTTT. Translating it yields CASSLGGGKLFF.

The chain is built from TRBV7-2 and TRBJ2-7; a possible D gene is TRBD1 (5 bases). The germline V gene has CDR1 SGHTA and CDR2 FQGNSA. V shed 1 base and J shed 5 bases, with 12 bases lying between them. This CDR3 has 14 amino acids. The CDR3 spells CASSLDGASNEQYF. DNA of the CDR3: TGTGCCAGCAGCTTAGATGGGGCGTCTAACGAGCAGTACTTC.

The DNA for the CDR3 is TGTGCCAGTAGTTCCCCCCGGACAGGGGACAATGAGCAGTTCTTC. Amino acids: CASSSPRTGDNEQFF. The rearrangement joins TRBV19 to TRBJ2-1, with 9 bases aligning to TRBD1. CDR1 is LNHDA, CDR2 SQIVND, per germline (reference sequence). The CDR3 runs 15 residues. V lost 5 bases and J lost 5; bases outside the gene matches: 7.

The rearrangement links TRBV6-5 to TRBJ1-3, with no clear D. Germline values: CDR1 MNHEY, CDR2 SVGAGI. The V and J ends lost 6 bases and 3 bases respectively, with 12 bases between them. This CDR3 spans 14 amino acids. CDR3 nucleotide sequence: TGTGCCAGCAGACCCACGGGCGATGGAAACACCATATATTTT. Translation: CASRPTGDGNTIYF.

The CDR3 region has the DNA TGTGCCAGCAGCAAAGGACAGGGGGCGCTTGGCTACACCTTC. As protein: CASSKGQGALGYTF. This chain uses TRBV7-2 with TRBJ1-2; TRBD1 agrees at 11 bases. The CDR3 is 14 amino acids. The V segment lost 5 bases and the J segment 7 bases; nucleotides outside the gene matches: 6. The germline gives CDR1 SGHTA, CDR2 FQGNSA.

This chain connects TRBV19 to TRBJ2-7, with D hard to call. In germline, CDR1 is LNHDA, CDR2 SQIVND (reference sequence). The CDR3 is 11 amino acids. V dropped 2 bases and J dropped 5 bases, with 4 bases sitting between them. CDR3 nucleotide sequence: TGTGCCAGTAGTATACGGGACGAGCAGTACTTC. Protein sequence: CASSIRDEQYF.

The rearrangement uses TRBV7-3 and TRBJ1-2; 7 nucleotides align to TRBD1. The CDR3 runs 13 residues. From germline, CDR1 is SGHTA and CDR2 FQGTGA. Trimming at V came to 5 bases and at J to 5 bases, leaving 5 bases not matched to a gene. The CDR3 region is CASSRGQLYGYTF. The CDR3 nucleotides are TGTGCCAGCAGCCGGGGACAGCTTTATGGCTACACCTTC.